This T cell receptor beta chain stems from a study of blood T cell repertoires in COVID-19. As for the study in general: From T cells, B-cell-depleted T cells, or PBMCs came the material, which was cDNA or gDNA.

V shed 3 bases and J shed 3 bases, with 11 bases lying between them. The CDR3 extends over 14 amino acids. The V gene's germline CDR1 is SGHVS and CDR2 FQNEAQ. In the original workflow: Researchers report that nucleated cell counts were estimated from reference gene primer amplification. Produced via immunoSEQ multiplex PCR; TCRdb's table is partial and in-frame only. The D gene and trimming were derived from the DNA, and the V and J assignments and clone size from that table. The sample carries just over 650,000 clones, 90% recorded once. The chain couples TRBV7-8 to TRBJ1-1, with D hard to call. The sample comprised peripheral blood. This receptor was identified in a woman in her late teens or twenties with acute or convalescent COVID-19. CDR3 loop: CASSFLGRDTEAFF. The CDR3 region has the DNA TGTGCCAGCAGCTTCCTGGGGAGGGACACTGAAGCTTTCTTT.